Sequencing of this T cell receptor (beta chain) was carried out in a study of T cells in Graves' hyperthyroidism and ophthalmopathy. Broader study findings: Blood also contained most expanded thyroid clonotypes above 0.001.

It was RNA transcripts that yielded the amplified TCR beta CDR3 regions. TCR CDR3 underwent first-round RT-PCR with the HTBI primer set. Each CDR3 protein gets one entry after TCRdb re-called the multiplex PCR reads with MiXCR. The sample lists 500,000 to 750,000 distinct CDR3 sequences; roughly 50% were seen once. No progression to ophthalmopathy during 18 months of follow-up defined stable disease. Exclusion criteria comprised uncontrolled infection, other autoimmune disease, pregnancy or lactation. This clonotype was counted ten times or more. The target antigen is unknown. The TCR was taken from a woman younger than 30 with Graves' hyperthyroidism. The sequenced sample was peripheral blood or thyroid tissue (not recorded which).

CDR3 loop: CASSLDRPGVEQYF. The CDR3 DNA follows: TGCGCCAGCAGCCTCGACCGACCTGGGGTCGAGCAGTACTTC. The V gene is TRBV5-1, the J gene TRBJ2-7, with D hard to call. The length of the CDR3 is 14 residues. Germline V CDR1 and CDR2: SGHRS, YFSETQ. Trimming stripped 4 bases from V and 6 bases from J, with 17 bases between.